A single sample is the source of the 24 T cell receptor beta chains below, sequenced in a study of blood T cells in healthy people across ages (dated by TCRdb to the mid-2010s). The library was produced with 5' RACE. The run used an Illumina HiSeq 2500. A second PCR of about 7 to 12 cycles was run with a J-beta primer mix and a sample-barcoded 5' primer. TCRdb redid the processing of the public reads, applying fastp at Q25 and MiXCR, and retained in-frame beta chains. Rows with a matching CDR3 protein are joined into one entry that keeps the most common DNA and genes. In this sample the table shows hundreds of thousands of distinct CDR3 sequences, approximately 67% of which occur a single time. Around a quarter of the sample is held by the ten biggest clonotypes. The specimen sequenced was blood. These receptors all come from a man aged 25-45 years in good health.

The V and J genes are TRBV11-2 and TRBJ2-6, with D perhaps TRBD1 (6 bases). Looked up from germline, CDR1 is SGHAT and CDR2 is FQNNGV. Trimming pared 5 bases from V and 2 bases from J, leaving 13 bases between. This CDR3 has 16 residues. The CDR3, as DNA: TGTGCCAGCAGCCCCCACAGGGCTCCTGGGGCCAACGTCCTGACTTTC. It translates to CASSPHRAPGANVLTF.

This clonotype showed up just a few times. The chain uses TRBV29-1 and TRBJ2-4, with D unresolved. Matching the DNA end better, TRBJ2-7 makes the J call doubtful. This CDR3 comprises 12 residues. The V gene's germline CDR1 is SQVTM and CDR2 ANQGSEA. The CDR3 protein is CSVVGNSYEQYF. The CDR3 coding sequence is TGCAGCGTTGTGGGAAATTCGTACGAGCAGTACTTC.

V usage is TRBV4-2 and J usage is TRBJ2-7; D gene uncertain. There are 14 residues in the CDR3. Germline CDR1 reads LGHNA; CDR2 reads YNFKEQ. Trimming shortened V by 0 bases and J by 6 bases, and 12 bases separated the two germline ends. The CDR3 DNA sequence: TGTGCCAGCAGCCAAGACCGTGGCAGAGGCGAGCAGTACTTC. This gives the protein CASSQDRGRGEQYF.

The V call is TRBV6-4, the J call TRBJ2-3, with 9 positions matching TRBD1. V was pared by 4 bases and J by 6 bases, with 11 bases of the junction left unmatched. Germline lookup yields CDR1 MRHNA and CDR2 SNTAGT. The CDR3 consists of 16 residues. This CDR3 reads CASSAATGGAGDTQYF. As DNA, the CDR3 is TGTGCCAGCAGTGCCGCCACAGGGGGCGCAGGGGATACGCAGTATTTT.

J is TRBJ2-7 and V is TRBV10-3; TRBD1 matches at 8 bases. From germline, CDR1 is ENHRY and CDR2 SYGVKD. CDR3 length equals 20 residues. J gave up 3 bases and V 3 bases, and 22 bases lay outside the gene matches. CDR3 protein: CAISEPTGAPKVVQDYEQYF. In nucleotides, the CDR3 is TGTGCCATCAGTGAACCGACAGGGGCCCCCAAGGTGGTTCAGGACTACGAGCAGTACTTC.

The gene calls are TRBV20-1 and TRBJ2-5; 9 bases map to TRBD1. The J call may be wrong; the DNA end is better matched by TRBJ2-7. Per germline, CDR1 DFQATT and CDR2 SNEGSKA (reference sequence). The CDR3 is 15 residues long. The CDR3: CSASPTTGGRGEQYF. The CDR3 DNA sequence: TGCAGTGCTAGTCCGACGACAGGGGGGCGAGGCGAGCAGTACTTC.

The chain couples TRBV6-2 or TRBV6-3 to TRBJ2-7, with D possibly matching TRBD2 (5 bases). CDR3 length: 13 amino acids. Trimming pared 6 bases from V and 1 base from J, leaving 10 bases between. In germline, CDR1 is MNHEY, CDR2 SVGEGT. CDR3: CASSSDYSYEQYF. In DNA, the CDR3 is TGTGCCAGCAGCTCCGACTATTCCTACGAGCAGTACTTC.

A few counts support this clonotype. The chain has TRBV5-4 and TRBJ2-2; 8 nucleotides agree with TRBD1. V dropped 4 bases and J dropped 2; count of bases not matched to a gene: 4. This CDR3 region has 15 residues. Per the germline V gene, CDR1 is SGHNT and CDR2 is YYREEE (reference sequence). CDR3 amino acids: CASSTGQGNTGELFF. The CDR3 bases are TGTGCCAGCAGCACTGGACAGGGCAACACCGGGGAGCTGTTTTTT.

As regards this clonotype: The junction differs from germline at one of its ends, possibly a read error. The chain employs TRBV15 and TRBJ2-6; TRBD1 matches 7 bases. Germline assignment: CDR1 LNHNV and CDR2 YYDKDF (reference sequence). The CDR3 totals 17 residues. CDR3 in amino acids: CATSAQQGSTGADVLTF. The CDR3 nucleotides read TGTGCCACCAGCGCTCAACAGGGGAGCACTGGGGCCGACGTCCTGACTTTC.

The chain has TRBV4-3 and TRBJ2-6; D is possibly TRBD1 (6 bases). V lost 1 base to trimming and J lost 7 bases, with 17 bases between them. Per the germline V gene, CDR1 is LGHNA and CDR2 is YSLEER. The CDR3 covers 17 residues. The CDR3 loop is CASSQVQGTSRANVLTF. For the CDR3, the DNA is TGCGCCAGCAGCCAAGTCCAAGGGACATCTAGAGCCAACGTCCTGACTTTC.

The genes are TRBV6-1 and TRBJ1-2; no clear D. Trimming removed 5 bases from V and 3 bases from J, with 13 bases in between. Germline CDR1 is MNHNS and CDR2 is SASEGT. The CDR3 contains 14 residues. The CDR3 sequence is CASSRAMRDYGYTF. In nucleotides, the CDR3 is TGTGCCAGCAGTCGGGCTATGAGGGACTATGGCTACACCTTC.

The V gene is TRBV5-1, the J gene TRBJ2-1; 8 bases match TRBD1. V dropped 2 bases and J dropped 6; count of bases not matched to a gene: 4. Germline V gene data show CDR1 as SGHRS and CDR2 as YFSETQ. This CDR3 contains 14 residues. CDR3 loop: CASSLRTGTNEQFF. CDR3 DNA: TGCGCCAGCAGCTTAAGGACAGGGACCAATGAGCAGTTCTTC.

The chain employs TRBV7-2 and TRBJ2-3; D is tentatively TRBD1 or TRBD2 (5 bases each). In germline, CDR1 is SGHTA, CDR2 FQGNSA. The ends were cut back, 8 bases at V and 2 bases at J, with 11 bases in the middle. The CDR3 totals 13 residues. The CDR3 DNA follows: TGTGCCAGCTCCGGGACCTTCACAGATACGCAGTATTTT. Amino acid sequence: CASSGTFTDTQYF.

The gene calls are TRBV24-1 and TRBJ1-5; TRBD1 might be the D (6 bases). This CDR3 is built from 13 residues. Germline V gene lookup returns CDR1 KGHDR and CDR2 SFDVKD. V was cut by 10 bases and J by 3 bases, with 12 bases left in between. The CDR3 is CATARGNNQPQHF. The CDR3 DNA sequence: TGTGCCACAGCAAGGGGGAACAATCAGCCCCAGCATTTT.

The rearrangement joins TRBV12-3 or TRBV12-4 to TRBJ2-3, with unresolved D. The CDR3 has 13 amino acids. V gave up 4 bases and J gave up 4 bases, with 9 bases separating them. This CDR3 reads CASSWAAPDTQYF. CDR3 nucleotide sequence: TGTGCCAGCAGTTGGGCGGCCCCAGATACGCAGTATTTT.

This clonotype has more than one count but fewer than ten. The chain is built from TRBV29-1 and TRBJ2-1; no clear D gene. The CDR3 spans 12 residues. V lost 6 bases, J lost 6 bases, and 12 bases lay in between. Germline V CDR1 and CDR2: SQVTM, ANQGSEA. The CDR3 loop reads CSVPEIGNEQFF. CDR3 sequence (DNA): TGCAGCGTCCCAGAGATTGGCAATGAGCAGTTCTTC.

CDR3: CASSTRKGDTQYF. Here the CDR3 DNA reads TGTGCCAGCAGCACGAGGAAGGGGGATACGCAGTATTTT. V is TRBV7-2 and J is TRBJ2-3; the D gene is possibly TRBD1 (5 bases). CDR1 and CDR2 (germline): SGHTA, FQGNSA. The CDR3 consists of 13 residues. V was shortened by 5 bases and J by 6 bases, with 12 bases between the two germline ends.

This clonotype has just one count. The chain uses TRBV14 and TRBJ2-5; weak D call: TRBD2 (6 bases). V was pared by 3 bases and J by 8 bases, with 16 bases between. The length of the CDR3 is 14 residues. Germline V gene sequence: CDR1 SGHDN, CDR2 FVKESK. CDR3 loop: CASSQQLAVETQYF. For the CDR3, the DNA is TGTGCCAGCAGCCAGCAACTAGCCGTCGAAACCCAGTACTTC.

This sequence joins TRBV25-1 and TRBJ1-6, with TRBD1 matching over 10 bases. Looked up from germline, CDR1 is MGHDK and CDR2 is SYGVNS. V trimming: 6 bases; J trimming: 10 bases; junction bases outside the gene matches: 12. The length of the CDR3 is 16 residues. The CDR3: CASRDDRGRLGSPLHF. The CDR3 DNA reads as TGTGCCAGCAGGGATGACAGGGGGCGGTTGGGATCACCCCTCCACTTT.

The rearrangement joins TRBV6-2 or TRBV6-3 to TRBJ1-2; TRBD1 matches 9 bases. The trim removed 0 bases at V and 1 base at J, leaving 6 bases unmatched. This CDR3 has 17 amino acids. Germline V gene lookup returns CDR1 MNHEY and CDR2 SVGEGT. The CDR3 here is CASSYSNRGPINYGYTF. Written as DNA, the CDR3 is TGTGCCAGCAGTTACTCGAACAGGGGGCCCATTAACTATGGCTACACCTTC.

The rearrangement uses TRBV29-1 and TRBJ2-7; 7 nucleotides line up with TRBD1. After removal of 7 bases from V and 5 bases from J, the junction contained 11 bases not matched to a gene. The CDR3 length is 13 residues. Germline V CDR1 and CDR2: SQVTM, ANQGSEA. The CDR3 protein is CSARQGRIDEQYF. The CDR3 coding sequence is TGCAGCGCCAGACAGGGTCGAATCGACGAGCAGTACTTC.

The rearrangement joins TRBV20-1 to TRBJ2-1; 12 bases fit TRBD2. CDR3 size: 15 residues. The germline gives CDR1 DFQATT, CDR2 SNEGSKA (reference sequence). V trimming: 3 bases; J trimming: 7 bases; junction bases outside the gene matches: 7. The CDR3: CSASAPSGGANEQFF. The DNA of the CDR3 is TGCAGTGCTAGTGCCCCTAGCGGGGGGGCTAATGAGCAGTTCTTC.

The chain links TRBV6-2 or TRBV6-3 to TRBJ2-1; D perhaps matches TRBD2 (7 bases). From germline, CDR1 is MNHEY and CDR2 SVGEGT. V was clipped by 2 bases and J by 9 bases, with 8 bases between them. There are 12 residues in the CDR3. CDR3 sequence reads: CASSYRGAEQFF. CDR3 sequence (DNA): TGTGCCAGCAGTTACCGGGGGGCTGAGCAGTTCTTC.

CDR3 amino acids: CSARDPGGTYEQYF. CDR3 in DNA: TGCAGTGCTAGAGATCCGGGAGGGACCTACGAGCAGTACTTC. The chain has TRBV20-1 and TRBJ2-5; 8 positions agree with TRBD2. The DNA end favors TRBJ2-7, so the J call may be wrong. The CDR3 totals 14 residues. The germline V gene encodes CDR1 DFQATT and CDR2 SNEGSKA (reference sequence).